These T cell receptor beta chains were read from a single sample in a study of cytomegalovirus exposure and HLA in healthy donors. Method: immunoSEQ multiplex PCR; TCRdb's copy keeps in-frame clones and lacks some. The data hold 90,000 to 110,000 clones, with almost 75% observed a single time. Material for sequencing was PBMCs. These receptors all come from a man aged 35-49 years in good health and CMV-seronegative. The CDR3 runs from the conserved cysteine through the conserved F or W. D genes are given only for firm matches. Some rows have no size entry. The others give once, few or many, or a class for an expanded clone.

J gene | V gene | D gene | clone size | CDR3 DNA | CDR3 protein
TRBJ1-2 | TRBV25-1 | - | few | TGTGCCAGCAGTGACGACAGAAACTATGGCTACACCTTC | CASSDDRNYGYTF
TRBJ2-1 | TRBV10-2 | TRBD1 | few | TGCGCCAGCAGTGAAGCCAGGGGGCGAGAGAACTACAATGAGCAGTTCTTC | CASSEARGRENYNEQFF
TRBJ2-3 | TRBV7-2 | TRBD1 | - | TGTGCCAGCAGCCCCCGGACAGGCATAGATACGCAGTATTTT | CASSPRTGIDTQYF
TRBJ1-2 | TRBV7-9 | - | once | TGTGCCAGCAGCTTAGGGCATTTGAAGAATGGCTACACCTTC | CASSLGHLKNGYTF
TRBJ1-2 | TRBV27 | - | - | TGTGCCAGCAGCCCCCAGGGGCACTATGGCTACACCTTC | CASSPQGHYGYTF
TRBJ2-7 | TRBV7-2 | - | - | TGTGCCAGCAGTTCGGGGGACGACCCCATTCAACCCTACGAGCAGTACTTC | CASSSGDDPIQPYEQYF
TRBJ1-1 | TRBV7-8 | TRBD1 | few | TGTGCCAGCAGCTTGGGGTCAGGGGGGACTGAAGCTTTCTTT | CASSLGSGGTEAFF
TRBJ2-1 | TRBV7-6 | TRBD2 | - | TGTGCCAGCAGCTTAGGAAGACTAGCGGTTCTTACCAGTGAGCAGTTCTTC | CASSLGRLAVLTSEQFF
TRBJ2-1 | TRBV12-2 | - | - | TGTGCAAGTCGCTTAGTCCGACTAGCGCCGTCCAATGAGCAGTTCTTC | CASRLVRLAPSNEQFF
TRBJ1-2 | TRBV4-3 | - | - | TGCGCCAGCAGCCTCGGGTTGGAGGGTAACTATGGCTACACCTTC | CASSLGLEGNYGYTF
TRBJ1-2 | TRBV7-9 | TRBD1 | - | TGTGCCAGCAGCTTGGGACAGGGGGCTCGCTACCCCTTC | CASSLGQGARYPF
TRBJ1-1 | TRBV5-6 | - | - | TGTGCCAGCAGTCCCGACAGGTACACTGAAGCTTTCTTT | CASSPDRYTEAFF
TRBJ2-5 | TRBV11-3 | TRBD1 | - | TGTGCCAGCAGCTTAGGGGGACAGGTTGGAGAGACCCAGTACTTC | CASSLGGQVGETQYF
TRBJ2-5 | TRBV2 | - | - | TGTGCCAGCAGTGAGCGGAAAGAGACCCAGTACTTC | CASSERKETQYF
TRBJ1-2 | TRBV7-9 | TRBD1 | - | TGTGCCAGCAGCTCAGTGGACAGGAGCGTAACTTATGGCTACACCTTC | CASSSVDRSVTYGYTF